The present T cell receptor beta chain was sequenced within a study of cytomegalovirus exposure and HLA in healthy donors. Whole-study findings and limits: Sequences of the TCR beta chain were said to predict the HLA-A and HLA-B alleles of most subjects accurately. DRB1 had the most TCR associations and HLA-C the fewest, a later analysis found, with rates varying by HLA locus. Analysis was carried out at a later point, and it linked a missense DCLRE1C variant to TCR beta V- and J-gene trimming.

From germline, CDR1 is ENHRY and CDR2 SYGVKD. This CDR3 is 14 amino acids long. V trimming: 7 bases; J trimming: 1 base; junction bases outside the gene matches: 3. This clone has more than one count but fewer than ten. What it recognizes is unknown. With 60 Vbeta and 13 Jbeta primers, the PCR was carried out. Profiling relied on immunoSEQ multiplex PCR, and the TCRdb table lists in-frame clones only, not all of them. The table includes around 300,000 clones, under 80% detected once. The TCR originated in a female donor in good health and CMV-seronegative. V is TRBV10-3 and J is TRBJ2-2; 7 bases match TRBD1. Material for sequencing was PBMCs. The CDR3 bases are TGTGCCATCATGGGACAGAGGAACACCGGGGAGCTGTTTTTT. Translating gives CAIMGQRNTGELFF.